Described below is a single TCR beta chain sequence and its context. The data are from a study of control samples from healthy donors and cancer patients. The method was immunoSEQ multiplex PCR; TCRdb's version includes in-frame clones alone and lacks a portion of them. The table records 130,000 or so clones, 94% of them present only once. The CDR3 is 16 amino acids. The V gene's germline CDR1 is MDHEN and CDR2 SYDVKM. Germline trimming cut 6 bases from V and 4 bases from J; bases unmatched to any gene: 7. This TCR derives from a man in his forties or fifties in good health. The sample was blood. The chain is built from TRBV28 and TRBJ2-5; 14 nucleotides align to TRBD2. CDR3 protein: CASRQGLAGGRETQYF. CDR3 sequence (DNA): TGTGCCAGCAGACAAGGACTAGCGGGAGGAAGAGAGACCCAGTACTTC.